The 18 T cell receptor beta chains below all came from one sample that was sequenced in a study of blood T cell repertoires in COVID-19. The assay was immunoSEQ multiplex PCR, and TCRdb's table has in-frame clones only and misses some. The sample has almost 70,000 clones; approximately 90% are singletons. Sequenced input: peripheral blood. These receptors were taken from a woman in her seventies with acute or convalescent COVID-19.

J is TRBJ2-7 and V is TRBV19; 7 bases agree with TRBD2. The CDR3 runs 16 residues. Germline V gene sequence: CDR1 LNHDA, CDR2 SQIVND (reference sequence). V was clipped by 3 bases and J by 5 bases; unmatched bases: 13. The CDR3 nucleotides are TGTGCCAGTAGTATGTTGAGCACCCTAGGGAGGGACGAGCAGTACTTC. Its protein is CASSMLSTLGRDEQYF.

The chain links TRBV28 to TRBJ1-3; no clear D gene. CDR3 length: 15 residues. The germline V gene encodes CDR1 MDHEN and CDR2 SYDVKM. V lost 8 bases and J 0 bases, leaving 14 bases between the germline ends. The CDR3 DNA sequence: TGTGCCAGCGGGGAGACTAGTCTCTCTGGAAACACCATATATTTT. Encoded protein: CASGETSLSGNTIYF.

J is TRBJ2-6 and V is TRBV10-2; 11 bases map to TRBD1. Trimming at V came to 6 bases and at J to 3 bases, leaving 7 bases not matched to a gene. Germline V CDR1 and CDR2: WSHSY, SAAADI. This CDR3 is built from 17 residues. In nucleotides, the CDR3 is TGCGCCAGCAGGCTGGGACAGGGGGTATTTGGGGCCAACGTCCTGACTTTC. Protein product: CASRLGQGVFGANVLTF.

V gene TRBV29-1 combines with J gene TRBJ2-3, with D perhaps matching TRBD2 (5 bases). The length of the CDR3 is 12 residues. Germline V gene lookup returns CDR1 SQVTM and CDR2 ANQGSEA. V lost 6 bases and J 6 bases, leaving 13 bases between the germline ends. The CDR3 reads CSVEFSGDTQYF. The CDR3 coding sequence is TGCAGCGTCGAATTTTCGGGGGATACGCAGTATTTT.

V gene TRBV28 combines with J gene TRBJ1-5; D is possibly TRBD1 (5 bases). In germline, CDR1 is MDHEN, CDR2 SYDVKM. The CDR3 extends over 15 amino acids. The V gene lost 4 bases and the J gene lost 0 bases, with 10 bases spanning the gap. The CDR3 nucleotides are TGTGCCAGCAGTTCAAGACAGTTTAGCAATCAGCCCCAGCATTTT. This encodes CASSSRQFSNQPQHF. Full variable domain (missing parts from reference TRBV28 and TRBJ1-5): DVKVTQSSRYLVKRTGEKVFLECVQDMDHENMFWYRQDPGLGLRLIYFSYDVKMKEKGDIPEGYSVSREKKERFSLILESASTNQTSMYLCASSSRQFSNQPQHFGDGTRLSIL.

The chain links TRBV7-9 to TRBJ2-1, with D tentatively TRBD2 (5 bases). Germline lookup yields CDR1 SEHNR and CDR2 FQNEAQ (reference sequence). This CDR3 spans 13 amino acids. Trimming left V 1 base short and J 7 bases short, with 8 bases between. CDR3 sequence (DNA): TGTGCCAGCAGCTTAGGCGGGTCTAATGAGCAGTTCTTC. Translated, it gives CASSLGGSNEQFF.

The V call is TRBV7-9, the J call TRBJ1-1, with 10 bases that match TRBD1. J gave up 5 bases and V 1 base, and 10 bases lay outside the gene matches. Germline assignment: CDR1 SEHNR and CDR2 FQNEAQ (reference sequence). This CDR3 is 17 amino acids long. CDR3 DNA sequence: TGTGCCAGCAGCTTAGGGGACAGGGGTTTTCACAGAACTGAAGCTTTCTTT. Translation gives CASSLGDRGFHRTEAFF.

The genes are TRBV7-2 and TRBJ2-7; 9 bases are a match to TRBD1. The trim removed 1 base at V and 4 bases at J, leaving 5 bases unmatched. This CDR3 has 15 amino acids. The V gene's germline CDR1 is SGHTA and CDR2 FQGNSA. In DNA, the CDR3 is TGTGCCAGCAGCTTAGGGACAGGGGTGGGGTACGAGCAGTACTTC. This sequence encodes CASSLGTGVGYEQYF.

The count of this clone is one. A junction end diverges from the germline sequence, so it may reflect a read error. The chain is built from TRBV7-7 and TRBJ2-5, with 7 bases fitting TRBD2. This CDR3 region has 15 residues. Germline CDR1 and CDR2: SSHAT and FNYEAQ (reference sequence). The CDR3 nucleotides are TGTGCTAGCAGCTTAGTTTCGGGGGGTATCGGGACCCAGTACTTC. Protein product: CASSLVSGGIGTQYF.

This clone was seen a few times. The CDR3 reads CASSPASDHEQYF. CDR3 coding DNA: TGTGCCAGCTCACCTGCAAGCGACCACGAGCAGTACTTC. The gene calls are TRBV18 and TRBJ2-7; D is ambiguous. Looked up from germline, CDR1 is KGHSH and CDR2 is LQKENI. V lost 3 bases to trimming and J lost 5 bases, with 11 bases between them. The CDR3 has 13 residues.

The rearrangement joins TRBV24-1 to TRBJ1-1; a weak D match, TRBD1 (6 bases). The V gene's germline CDR1 is KGHDR and CDR2 SFDVKD. V was cut by 5 bases and J by 1 base, with 13 bases left in between. CDR3 length: 15 residues. This CDR3 is CATSGGGTENTEAFF. The CDR3 DNA reads TGTGCCACCAGTGGGGGGGGCACAGAGAACACTGAAGCTTTCTTT.

The chain links TRBV20-1 to TRBJ2-5, with a possible D match to TRBD1 (5 bases). The CDR3 is made up of 12 amino acids. Per the germline V gene, CDR1 is DFQATT and CDR2 is SNEGSKA (reference sequence). Trimming removed 3 bases at V and 3 bases at J, with 8 bases between. The CDR3 is CSASPREETQYF. For the CDR3, the DNA is TGCAGTGCTAGTCCCAGGGAAGAGACCCAGTACTTC.

V gene TRBV28 combines with J gene TRBJ1-1; perhaps TRBD1 as D (5 bases). The germline CDR1 and CDR2 sequences are MDHEN and SYDVKM. The CDR3 has 15 amino acids. Trimming took off 4 bases at V and 5 bases at J, with 17 bases between the two ends. The CDR3 region is CASSSRVGLGTEAFF. The DNA of the CDR3 is TGTGCCAGCAGTTCCAGGGTAGGCTTGGGGACTGAAGCTTTCTTT.

The chain recombines TRBV5-8 with TRBJ1-5; no reliable D call. Germline loops: CDR1 SGHTS, CDR2 YDEGEE. The CDR3 length is 15 residues. Trimming took 6 bases from V and 8 from J, leaving 21 bases between them. CDR3 DNA sequence: TGTGCCAGCAAAAGGAGAGTGCAGCCACAAGAGCCCCAGCATTTT. Translation: CASKRRVQPQEPQHF.

The V and J genes are TRBV21-1 and TRBJ1-2. TRBV21-1 counts as a pseudogene. The CDR3 sequence is 12 residues long. In nucleotides, the CDR3 is TGTGCCAGCAGCAAAGTTCCCTTTGGCTACACCTTC. Translation gives CASSKVPFGYTF.

V is TRBV18 and J is TRBJ2-3; 7 nucleotides match TRBD2. The CDR3 is made up of 16 amino acids. Per germline, CDR1 KGHSH and CDR2 LQKENI. V shed 2 bases and J 0 bases; nucleotides not matched to a gene: 5. The CDR3, as DNA: TGTGCCAGCTCACCAATACTAGCGCTGAGCACAGATACGCAGTATTTT. Its protein is CASSPILALSTDTQYF.

The chain recombines TRBV5-1 with TRBJ2-1, with 10 bases identical to TRBD2. The junction had 7 bases not matched to a gene; V was cut back by 4 bases and J by 0 bases. Germline V lookup: CDR1 SGHRS, CDR2 YFSETQ. CDR3 length: 17 amino acids. Here the CDR3 reads CASSPSTSGFSYNEQFF. The DNA of the CDR3 is TGCGCCAGCAGCCCATCGACTAGCGGGTTCTCCTACAATGAGCAGTTCTTC.

Notes on this clone: Other nucleotide sequences from this sample produce the same CDR3. V is TRBV2 and J is TRBJ1-1; D is unresolved. Trimming left V 4 bases short and J 0 bases short, with 6 bases between. The CDR3 is 13 amino acids. From germline, CDR1 is SNHLY and CDR2 FYNNEI. This CDR3 is CASSVSMNTEAFF. DNA for the CDR3: TGTGCCAGCAGTGTTAGCATGAACACTGAAGCTTTCTTT.